The sequence of this T cell receptor (beta chain) was determined in a study of T cell clonotyping in hematopoietic cell transplantation (dated by TCRdb to the early 2020s). With respect to the entire study: Pretransplant recipient samples were obtained after cytoreduction. Recruitment of patients was conducted between 2015 and January 2017, and follow-up was continued until September 2020 or death. A total of 130 to 150 blood samples were gathered in the study from around 40 consecutive transplant recipients along with their related donors.

The immunoSEQ assay, a bias-controlled multiplex PCR using V- and J-specific primers, was used to amplify TCR beta CDR3 regions from genomic DNA. A second PCR step added a proprietary barcode and Illumina adapter sequences to the CDR3 amplicons. An Illumina MiSeq instrument was used for sequencing of the CDR3 libraries. Per the original workflow: immunoSEQ Analyzer 3.0 was used for export and quality control, with R Bioconductor and Immunarch used for downstream analyses. Only productive rearrangements within the normalized downsampled data set were used in the calculation of repertoire metrics. Pathologically expanded clonotypes were defined as those larger than 5 templates in the normalized cohort. The Inverse Simpson Index served as the measure of repertoire diversity. To capture all clonotypes, CMV-specificity analyses were performed on the non-normalized data set. Not all clones reach the TCRdb copy of this immuneACCESS table, which keeps in-frame sequences only. Checked studies attribute under half of the gap to unresolved V genes and leave the rest unexplained. V and J calls and clone size are as listed in that table; D and trimming were resolved from the DNA. This sample has about 16,000 clones in its table, and 93% of those were observed once. The ten top clones hold 1.8% of the sample.

Study-wide findings and limitations: The sample size was limited, and because cells were not sorted, the contributions of CD4 and CD8 repertoires could not be separated. Inverse Simpson Index values from donors and from recipients before transplant predicted broader TCR repertoire diversity after transplant. Recipient repertoires showed only a small fraction of overlap with donor repertoires, and over 97% appeared de novo at the given depth. A decrease in recipient TCR diversity was observed after transplant, and a progressive increase in pathologically expanded clonotypes was seen from day 30 to day 180.

This clone showed up just once. Its binding antigen is unknown. Per-base qualities were not stored, and no clone one base away is much larger. Per the publication, the time point label means: recipient sample about 28 days before transplant, after cytoreduction. Blood samples were obtained from recipients approximately 28 days before transplant and at days 30, 100 and 180 after transplant. Nuclei Lysis Solution was used to extract genomic DNA from fresh or cryopreserved unfractionated peripheral blood mononuclear cells. Specimen: peripheral blood mononuclear cells, collected before stem cell transplant. This clonotype was sampled from a man between 18 and 29 years old with biphenotypic leukemia. Some clones in this sample may be carry-over from other donors' samples.

The DNA is TGTGCCAGCAGCTTAGAGGTCGGGGGCTACACCTTC. The resulting protein is CASSLEVGGYTF. This chain is built from TRBV7-2 and TRBJ1-2; the D gene cannot be named for sure. As encoded in the germline V gene, CDR1 is SGHTA while CDR2 is FQGNSA. The CDR3 sequence holds 12 residues, the cysteine and phenylalanine included. CDR3 DNA is the only sequence kept; it has 36 bases, read in frame from the first base. Deletion took 1 base off V and 8 bases off J, with a span of 8 bases between the germline ends. The CDR3, completed at both ends by the reference TRBV7-2 and TRBJ1-2 genes, gives the full variable domain GAGVSQSPSNKVTEKGKDVELRCDPISGHTALYWYRQSLGQGLEFLIYFQGNSAPDKSGLPSDRFSAERTGGSVSTLTIQRTQQEDSAVYLCASSLEVGGYTFGSGTRLTVV.